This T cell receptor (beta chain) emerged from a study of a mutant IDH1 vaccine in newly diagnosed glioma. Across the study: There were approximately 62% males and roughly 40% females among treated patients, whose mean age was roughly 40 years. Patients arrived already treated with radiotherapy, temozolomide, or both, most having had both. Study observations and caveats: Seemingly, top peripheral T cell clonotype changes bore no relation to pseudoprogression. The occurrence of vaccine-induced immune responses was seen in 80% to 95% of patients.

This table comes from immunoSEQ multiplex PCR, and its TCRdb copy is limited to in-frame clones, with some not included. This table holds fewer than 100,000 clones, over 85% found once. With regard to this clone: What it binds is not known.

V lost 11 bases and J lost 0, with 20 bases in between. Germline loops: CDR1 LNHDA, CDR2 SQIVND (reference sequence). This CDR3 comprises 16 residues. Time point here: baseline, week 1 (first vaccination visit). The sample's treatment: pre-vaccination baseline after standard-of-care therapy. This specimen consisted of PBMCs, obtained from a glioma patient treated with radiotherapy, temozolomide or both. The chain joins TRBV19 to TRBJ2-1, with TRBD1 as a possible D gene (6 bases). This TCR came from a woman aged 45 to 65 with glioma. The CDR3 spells CAGTIIGRHSYNEQFF. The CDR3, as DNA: TGTGCCGGGACAATTATAGGCCGGCACTCCTACAATGAGCAGTTCTTC.